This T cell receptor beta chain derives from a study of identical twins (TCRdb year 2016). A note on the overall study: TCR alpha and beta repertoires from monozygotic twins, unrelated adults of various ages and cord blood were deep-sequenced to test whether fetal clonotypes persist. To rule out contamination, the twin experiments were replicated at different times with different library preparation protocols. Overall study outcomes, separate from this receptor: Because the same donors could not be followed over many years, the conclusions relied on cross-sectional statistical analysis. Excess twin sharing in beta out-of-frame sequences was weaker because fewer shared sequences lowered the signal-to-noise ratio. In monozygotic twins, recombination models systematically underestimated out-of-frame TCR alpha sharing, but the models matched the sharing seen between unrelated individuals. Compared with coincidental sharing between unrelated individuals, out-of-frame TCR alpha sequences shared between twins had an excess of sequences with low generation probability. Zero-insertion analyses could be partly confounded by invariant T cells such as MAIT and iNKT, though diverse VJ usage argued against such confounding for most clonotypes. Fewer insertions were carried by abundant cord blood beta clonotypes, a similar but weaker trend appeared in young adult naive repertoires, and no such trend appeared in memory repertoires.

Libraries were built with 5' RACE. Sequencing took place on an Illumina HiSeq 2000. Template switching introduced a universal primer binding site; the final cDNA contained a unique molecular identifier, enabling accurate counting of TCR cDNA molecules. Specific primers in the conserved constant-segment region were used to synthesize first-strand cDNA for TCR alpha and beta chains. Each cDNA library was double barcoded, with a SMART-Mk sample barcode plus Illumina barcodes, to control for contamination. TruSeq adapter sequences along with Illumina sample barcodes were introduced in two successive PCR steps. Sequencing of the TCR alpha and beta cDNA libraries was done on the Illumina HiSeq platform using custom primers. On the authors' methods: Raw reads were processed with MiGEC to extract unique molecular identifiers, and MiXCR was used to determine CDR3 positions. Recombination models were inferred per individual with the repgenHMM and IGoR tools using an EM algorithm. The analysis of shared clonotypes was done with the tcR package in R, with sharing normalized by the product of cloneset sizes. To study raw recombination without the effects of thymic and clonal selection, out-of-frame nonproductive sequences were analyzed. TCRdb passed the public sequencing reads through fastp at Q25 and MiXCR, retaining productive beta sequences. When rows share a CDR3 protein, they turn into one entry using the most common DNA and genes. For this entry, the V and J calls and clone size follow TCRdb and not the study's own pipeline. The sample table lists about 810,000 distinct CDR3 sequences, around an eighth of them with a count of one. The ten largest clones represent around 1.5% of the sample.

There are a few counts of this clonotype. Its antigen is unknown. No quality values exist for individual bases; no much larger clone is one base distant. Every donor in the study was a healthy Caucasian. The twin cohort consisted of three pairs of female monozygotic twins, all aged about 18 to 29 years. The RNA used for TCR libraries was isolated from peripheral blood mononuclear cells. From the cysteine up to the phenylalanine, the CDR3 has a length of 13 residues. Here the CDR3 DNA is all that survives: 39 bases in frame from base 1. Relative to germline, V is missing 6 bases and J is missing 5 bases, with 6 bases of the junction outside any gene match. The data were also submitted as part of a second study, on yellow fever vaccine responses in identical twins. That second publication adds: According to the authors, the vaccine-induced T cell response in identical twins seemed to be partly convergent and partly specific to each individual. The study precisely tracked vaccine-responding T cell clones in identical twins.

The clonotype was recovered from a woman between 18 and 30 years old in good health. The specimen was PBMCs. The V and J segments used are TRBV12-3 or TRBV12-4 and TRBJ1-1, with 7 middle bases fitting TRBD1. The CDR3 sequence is CASRAQTGTEAFF. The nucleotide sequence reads TGTGCCAGCAGGGCTCAGACAGGGACTGAAGCTTTCTTT.